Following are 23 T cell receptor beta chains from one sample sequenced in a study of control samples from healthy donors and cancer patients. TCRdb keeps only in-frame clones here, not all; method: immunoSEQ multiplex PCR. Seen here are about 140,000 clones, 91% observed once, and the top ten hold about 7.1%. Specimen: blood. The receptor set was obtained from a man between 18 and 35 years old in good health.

The CDR3 reads CASSQEDRALGNEQFF. The CDR3 DNA is TGTGCCAGCAGCCAAGAAGACAGGGCCCTCGGAAATGAGCAGTTCTTC. The chain employs TRBV3-1 (or the pseudogene TRBV3-2) and TRBJ2-1; TRBD1 agrees at 7 bases. The CDR3 length is 16 residues. Germline CDR1 LGHDT, CDR2 YNNKEL (reference sequence). Germline trimming cut 0 bases from V and 7 bases from J; bases unmatched to any gene: 9.

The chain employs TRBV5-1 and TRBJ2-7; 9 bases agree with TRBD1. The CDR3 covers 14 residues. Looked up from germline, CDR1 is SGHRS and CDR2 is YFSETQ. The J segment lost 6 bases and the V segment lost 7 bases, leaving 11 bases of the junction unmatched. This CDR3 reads CASGIGDRGFEQYF. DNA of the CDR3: TGCGCCAGCGGTATTGGAGACAGGGGGTTCGAGCAGTACTTC.

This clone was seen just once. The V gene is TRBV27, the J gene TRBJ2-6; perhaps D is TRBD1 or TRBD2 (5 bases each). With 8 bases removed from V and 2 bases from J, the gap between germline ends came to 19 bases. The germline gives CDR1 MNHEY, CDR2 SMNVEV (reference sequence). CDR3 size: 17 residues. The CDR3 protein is CASRRRGEYTGANVLTF. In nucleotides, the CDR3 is TGTGCCAGCCGCCGGCGAGGGGAGTACACTGGGGCCAACGTCCTGACTTTC.

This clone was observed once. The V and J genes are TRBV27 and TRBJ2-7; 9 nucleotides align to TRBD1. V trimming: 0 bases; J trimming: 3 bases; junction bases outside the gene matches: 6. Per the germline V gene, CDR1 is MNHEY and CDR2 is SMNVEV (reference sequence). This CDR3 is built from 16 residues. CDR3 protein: CASSLSAGTGFYEQYF. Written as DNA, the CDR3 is TGTGCCAGCAGTTTATCCGCCGGGACAGGGTTCTACGAGCAGTACTTC.

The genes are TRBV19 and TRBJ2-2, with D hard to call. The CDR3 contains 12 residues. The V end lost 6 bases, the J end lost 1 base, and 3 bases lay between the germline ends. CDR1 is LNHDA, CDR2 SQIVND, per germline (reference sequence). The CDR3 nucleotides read TGTGCCAGTAGGCAGAACACCGGGGAGCTGTTTTTT. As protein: CASRQNTGELFF.

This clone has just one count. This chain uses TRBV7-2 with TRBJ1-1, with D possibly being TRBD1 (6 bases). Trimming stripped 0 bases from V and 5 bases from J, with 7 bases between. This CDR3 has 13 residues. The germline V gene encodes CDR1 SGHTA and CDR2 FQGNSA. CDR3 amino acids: CASSLARGTEAFF. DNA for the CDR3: TGTGCCAGCAGCTTAGCGAGGGGGACTGAAGCTTTCTTT.

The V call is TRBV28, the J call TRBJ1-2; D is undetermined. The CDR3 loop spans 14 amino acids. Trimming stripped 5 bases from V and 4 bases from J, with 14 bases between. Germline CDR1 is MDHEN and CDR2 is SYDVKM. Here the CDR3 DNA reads TGTGCCAGCAGTCACCTCCCCCGGGGCTATGGCTACACCTTC. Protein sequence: CASSHLPRGYGYTF.

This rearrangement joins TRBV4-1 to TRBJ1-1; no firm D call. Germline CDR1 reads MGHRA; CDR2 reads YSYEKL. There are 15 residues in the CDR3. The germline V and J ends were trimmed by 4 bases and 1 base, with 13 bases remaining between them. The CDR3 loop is CASSRETSRNTEAFF. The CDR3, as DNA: TGCGCCAGCAGCCGTGAAACATCTCGGAACACTGAAGCTTTCTTT.

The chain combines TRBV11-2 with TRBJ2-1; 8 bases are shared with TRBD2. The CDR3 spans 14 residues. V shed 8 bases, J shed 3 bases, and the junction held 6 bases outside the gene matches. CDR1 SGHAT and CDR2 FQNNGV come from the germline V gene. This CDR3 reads CASSQRGNYNEQFF. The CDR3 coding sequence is TGTGCCAGCTCCCAGCGGGGGAACTACAATGAGCAGTTCTTC.

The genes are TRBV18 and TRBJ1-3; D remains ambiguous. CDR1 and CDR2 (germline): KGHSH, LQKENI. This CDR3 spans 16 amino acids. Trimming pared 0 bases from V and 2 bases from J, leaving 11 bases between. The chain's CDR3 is CASSPPGIYPGNTIYF. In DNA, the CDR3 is TGTGCCAGCTCACCACCTGGCATCTACCCTGGAAACACCATATATTTT.

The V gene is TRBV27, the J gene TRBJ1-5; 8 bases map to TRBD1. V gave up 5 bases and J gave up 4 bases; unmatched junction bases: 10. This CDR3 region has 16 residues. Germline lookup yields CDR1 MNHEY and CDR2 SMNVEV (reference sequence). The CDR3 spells CASSPQTGVTNQPQHF. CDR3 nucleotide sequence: TGTGCCAGCAGTCCTCAGACAGGGGTCACGAATCAGCCCCAGCATTTT.

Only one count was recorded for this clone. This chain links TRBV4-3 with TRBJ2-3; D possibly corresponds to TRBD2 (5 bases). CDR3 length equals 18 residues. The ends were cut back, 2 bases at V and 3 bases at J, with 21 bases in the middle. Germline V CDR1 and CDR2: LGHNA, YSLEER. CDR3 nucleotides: TGCGCCAGCAGCCAATATGGACCGGGGTCCGTTGGGACAGATACGCAGTATTTT. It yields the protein CASSQYGPGSVGTDTQYF.

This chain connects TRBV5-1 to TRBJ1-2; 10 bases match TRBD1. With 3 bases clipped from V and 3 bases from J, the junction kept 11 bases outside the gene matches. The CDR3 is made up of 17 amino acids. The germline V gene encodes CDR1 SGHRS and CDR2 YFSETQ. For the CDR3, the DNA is TGCGCCAGCAGCTCCCCGGGACAGGGGACCTTTGACTATGGCTACACCTTC. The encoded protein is CASSSPGQGTFDYGYTF.

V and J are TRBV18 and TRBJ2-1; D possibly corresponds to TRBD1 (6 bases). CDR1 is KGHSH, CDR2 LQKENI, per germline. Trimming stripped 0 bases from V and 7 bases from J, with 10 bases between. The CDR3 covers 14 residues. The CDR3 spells CASSPPWTANEQFF. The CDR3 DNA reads TGTGCCAGCTCACCACCATGGACAGCGAATGAGCAGTTCTTC.

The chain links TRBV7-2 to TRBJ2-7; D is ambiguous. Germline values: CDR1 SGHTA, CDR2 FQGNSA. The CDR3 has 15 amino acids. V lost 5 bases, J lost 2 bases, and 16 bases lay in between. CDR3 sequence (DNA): TGTGCCAGCAGCCCAGATGGTGCAGGTCCCTACGAGCAGTACTTC. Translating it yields CASSPDGAGPYEQYF.

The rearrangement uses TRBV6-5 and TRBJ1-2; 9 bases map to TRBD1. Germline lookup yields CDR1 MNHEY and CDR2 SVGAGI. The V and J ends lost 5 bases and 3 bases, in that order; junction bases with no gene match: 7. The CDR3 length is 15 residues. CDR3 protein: CASSLRDRADYGYTF. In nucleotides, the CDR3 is TGTGCCAGCAGTCTCCGGGACAGGGCTGACTATGGCTACACCTTC.

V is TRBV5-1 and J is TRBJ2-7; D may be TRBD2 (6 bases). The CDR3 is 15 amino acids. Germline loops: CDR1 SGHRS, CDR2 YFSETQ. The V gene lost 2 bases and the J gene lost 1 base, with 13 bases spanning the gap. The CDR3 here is CASSLGGISSYEQYF. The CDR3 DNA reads TGCGCCAGCAGCTTAGGAGGGATCTCGTCCTACGAGCAGTACTTC.

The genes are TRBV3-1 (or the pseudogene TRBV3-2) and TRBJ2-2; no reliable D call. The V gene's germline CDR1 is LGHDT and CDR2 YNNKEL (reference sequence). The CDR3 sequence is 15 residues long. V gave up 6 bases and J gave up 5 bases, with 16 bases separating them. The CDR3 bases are TGTGCCAGCAGTCACCTTAGACTCCAGACCGGGGAGCTGTTTTTT. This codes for CASSHLRLQTGELFF.

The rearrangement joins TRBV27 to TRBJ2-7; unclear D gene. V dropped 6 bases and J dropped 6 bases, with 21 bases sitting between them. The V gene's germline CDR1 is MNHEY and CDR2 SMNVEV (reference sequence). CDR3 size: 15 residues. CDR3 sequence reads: CASSSLGSESGEQYF. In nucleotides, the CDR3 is TGTGCCAGCAGCAGTTTAGGGTCAGAATCGGGCGAGCAGTACTTC.

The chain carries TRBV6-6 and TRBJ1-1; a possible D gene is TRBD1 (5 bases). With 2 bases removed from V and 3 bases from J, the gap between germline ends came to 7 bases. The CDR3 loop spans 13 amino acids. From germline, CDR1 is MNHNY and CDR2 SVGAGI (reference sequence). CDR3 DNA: TGTGCCAGCAGTTACAGGGGCGACACTGAAGCTTTCTTT. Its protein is CASSYRGDTEAFF.

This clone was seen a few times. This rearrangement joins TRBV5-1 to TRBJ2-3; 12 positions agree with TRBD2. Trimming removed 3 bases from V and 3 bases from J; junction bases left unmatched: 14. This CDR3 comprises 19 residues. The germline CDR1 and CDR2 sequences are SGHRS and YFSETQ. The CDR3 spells CASSYRPWTSGELTDTQYF. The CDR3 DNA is TGCGCCAGCAGCTACCGACCCTGGACTAGCGGGGAACTAACAGATACGCAGTATTTT.

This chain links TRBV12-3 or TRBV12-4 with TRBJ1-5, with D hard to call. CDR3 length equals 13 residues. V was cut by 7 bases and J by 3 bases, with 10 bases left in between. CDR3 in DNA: TGTGCCAGCACCCCCCGGGCCAATCAGCCCCAGCATTTT. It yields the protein CASTPRANQPQHF.

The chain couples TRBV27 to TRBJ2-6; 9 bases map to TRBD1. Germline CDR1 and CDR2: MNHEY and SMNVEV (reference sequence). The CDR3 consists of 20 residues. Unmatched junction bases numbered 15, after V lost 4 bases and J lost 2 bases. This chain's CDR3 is CASSWIPGQGRPAGANVLTF. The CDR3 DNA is TGTGCCAGCAGTTGGATTCCGGGACAGGGTAGACCGGCTGGGGCCAACGTCCTGACTTTC.